Shown below are 3 T cell receptor beta chains from a single sample sequenced in a study of T cell responses to AZD1222 COVID-19 vaccine. Profiled with immunoSEQ multiplex PCR; TCRdb holds only in-frame clones, not every one. Among under 130,000 clones listed, 92% were seen once. Sequenced material: peripheral blood, taken on day 0 of AZD1222 vaccination. The origin of the receptors is an adult in good health.

In regard to this clone: Within the sample, other DNA sequences also encode this same CDR3. V is TRBV9 and J is TRBJ1-1; D remains ambiguous. Germline loops: CDR1 SGDLS, CDR2 YYNGEE. V was cut by 0 bases and J by 3 bases, with 6 bases left in between. The CDR3 is 13 amino acids. The CDR3 DNA is TGTGCCAGCAGCGTAGCTGGGGACACTGAAGCTTTCTTT. Residues: CASSVAGDTEAFF.

V usage is TRBV10-3 and J usage is TRBJ1-1; D possibly corresponds to TRBD1 (5 bases). The CDR3 is 12 amino acids. CDR1 is ENHRY and CDR2 is SYGVKD in the germline V gene. V was cut by 10 bases and J by 5 bases, with 14 bases left in between. Written as DNA, the CDR3 is TGTGCCAGCAAGGGGCCAGGGACTGAAGCTTTCTTT. It is translated as CASKGPGTEAFF.

The chain links TRBV7-8 to TRBJ2-1; 7 nucleotides match TRBD2. CDR1 and CDR2 (germline): SGHVS, FQNEAQ. There are 17 residues in the CDR3. With 3 bases clipped from V and 0 bases from J, the junction kept 8 bases outside the gene matches. The CDR3 DNA reads TGTGCCAGCAGCTTTGGGGACTACCCAGTCTCCTACAATGAGCAGTTCTTC. Residues: CASSFGDYPVSYNEQFF.